This is a list of T cell receptor beta chains from one sample in a study of CD8 T cells in ankylosing spondylitis. TCRdb fed the 5' RACE reads into MiXCR, producing one record per CDR3 protein. The sample holds approximately 520,000 distinct CDR3 sequences, under 5.5% seen once. Sequences were obtained from blood, either unsorted or a sorted T cell fraction (not recorded which). These receptor sequences come from a male donor with ankylosing spondylitis. CDR3s include the opening cysteine and the closing phenylalanine or tryptophan. The order of the fields is V gene, J gene, clone size, CDR3 protein. Rows give clone size only sometimes, using once, few, many, or a class for an expanded clone.

TRBV20-1,TRBJ2-5,many,CSARAVPGGLRGTQYF
TRBV29-1,TRBJ2-7,many,CSVEDWLREQYF
TRBV5-1,TRBJ2-3,many,CASSLDGRLLAASTDTQYF
TRBV6-1,TRBJ2-7,many,CASSVQGADEQYF
TRBV6-2/TRBV6-3,TRBJ1-1,many,CASSRVWSMNTEAFF
TRBV20-1,TRBJ1-6,many,CSARGENSPLHF
TRBV11-2,TRBJ2-7,-,CASSFPAGGSSYEQYF
TRBV5-1,TRBJ1-2,many,CASSSGGNYGYTF
TRBV4-1,TRBJ2-1,many,CASTQAGSRDNEQFF
TRBV20-1,TRBJ2-7,many,CSARGVGEVSYEQYF
TRBV5-1,TRBJ2-7,many,CASSPSQYEQYF
TRBV15,TRBJ2-7,many,CATSRDMGATYEQYF
TRBV11-2,TRBJ1-4,many,CASSLNPNEKLFF
TRBV19,TRBJ2-1,many,CASRVRGVPWDEQFF
TRBV12-3/TRBV12-4,TRBJ2-7,many,CASSRSYDYEQYF
TRBV6-5,TRBJ1-1,-,CASSYSLGREAFF
TRBV28,TRBJ2-3,many,CASRNRGRTDTQYF
TRBV5-1,TRBJ2-7,many,CASSLEPHHEQYF
TRBV7-2,TRBJ2-6,many,CASSPNRAGANVLTF
TRBV6-2/TRBV6-3,TRBJ1-6,few,CASSREHSPLHF